The clone carrying this T cell receptor (beta chain) was seen more than once but under ten times. V lost 0 bases and J 3 bases, leaving 6 bases between the germline ends. This CDR3 region has 12 residues. Germline values: CDR1 SQVTM, CDR2 ANQGSEA. These data originate in a study of response to subunit inactivated influenza vaccine. MiXCR, run by TCRdb on the RT-PCR reads, gives a single entry per CDR3 protein. The sample lists around 320,000 distinct CDR3 sequences; about 20% were seen once. The chain employs TRBV29-1 and TRBJ2-7; D is undetermined. The source of this sequence is a man aged 45-69 years who received an inactivated influenza vaccine. Sequenced material: PBMCs from blood, taken less than 22 months after vaccination. CDR3 DNA: TGCAGCGTTGAAGATGGGGTCTACGAGCAGTACTTC. Protein sequence: CSVEDGVYEQYF.